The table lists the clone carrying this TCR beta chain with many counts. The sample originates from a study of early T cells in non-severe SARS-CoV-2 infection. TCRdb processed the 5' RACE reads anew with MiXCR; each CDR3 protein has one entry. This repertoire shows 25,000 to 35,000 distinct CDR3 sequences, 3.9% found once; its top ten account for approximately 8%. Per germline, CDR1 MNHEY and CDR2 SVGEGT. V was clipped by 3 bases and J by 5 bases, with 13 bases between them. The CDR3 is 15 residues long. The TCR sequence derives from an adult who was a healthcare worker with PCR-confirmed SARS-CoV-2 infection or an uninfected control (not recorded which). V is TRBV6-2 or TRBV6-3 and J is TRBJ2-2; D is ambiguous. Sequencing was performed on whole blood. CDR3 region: CASSYYGLPTGELFF. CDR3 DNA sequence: TGTGCCAGCAGTTATTACGGCCTCCCAACCGGGGAGCTGTTTTTT.